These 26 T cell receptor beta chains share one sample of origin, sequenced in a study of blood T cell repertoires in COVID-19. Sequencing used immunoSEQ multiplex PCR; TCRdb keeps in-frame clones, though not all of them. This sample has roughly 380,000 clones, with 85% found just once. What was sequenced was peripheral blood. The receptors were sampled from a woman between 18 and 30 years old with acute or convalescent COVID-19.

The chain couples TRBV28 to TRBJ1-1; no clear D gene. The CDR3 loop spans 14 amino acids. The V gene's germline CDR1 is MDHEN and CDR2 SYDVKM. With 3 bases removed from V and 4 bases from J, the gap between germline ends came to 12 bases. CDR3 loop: CASSFGLPVTEAFF. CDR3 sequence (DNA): TGTGCCAGCAGTTTTGGGCTCCCGGTCACTGAAGCTTTCTTT.

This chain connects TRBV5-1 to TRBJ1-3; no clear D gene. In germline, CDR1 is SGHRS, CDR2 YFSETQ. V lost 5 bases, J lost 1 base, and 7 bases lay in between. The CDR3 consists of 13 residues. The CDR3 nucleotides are TGCGCCAGCAGTTTGACATCTGGAAACACCATATATTTT. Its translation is CASSLTSGNTIYF.

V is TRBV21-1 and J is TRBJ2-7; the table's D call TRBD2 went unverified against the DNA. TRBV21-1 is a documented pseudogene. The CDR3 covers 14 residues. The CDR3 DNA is TGTGCCAGCAGCAAAGGGGGAGGGTTTGGCGAGCAGTACTTC. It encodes CASSKGGGFGEQYF.

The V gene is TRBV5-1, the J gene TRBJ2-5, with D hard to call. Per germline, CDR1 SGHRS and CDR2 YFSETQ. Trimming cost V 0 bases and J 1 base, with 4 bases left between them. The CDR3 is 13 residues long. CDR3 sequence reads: CASSLDSQETQYF. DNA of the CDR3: TGCGCCAGCAGCTTGGACAGCCAAGAGACCCAGTACTTC.

CDR3 sequence (DNA): TGTGCCAGCAGTCAGTATAGCAATCAGCCCCAGCATTTT. This sequence encodes CASSQYSNQPQHF. The chain couples TRBV6-5 to TRBJ1-5; no clear D. The CDR3 has 13 amino acids. Germline-derived CDR1 and CDR2 are MNHEY and SVGAGI. V was shortened by 5 bases and J by 0 bases, with 5 bases between the two germline ends.

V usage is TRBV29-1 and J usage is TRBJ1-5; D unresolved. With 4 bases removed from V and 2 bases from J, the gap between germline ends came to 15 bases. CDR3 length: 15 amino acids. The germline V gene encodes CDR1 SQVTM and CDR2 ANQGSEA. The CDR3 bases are TGCAGCGTTGGCCTACGGGAAGAGGGCAATCAGCCCCAGCATTTT. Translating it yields CSVGLREEGNQPQHF.

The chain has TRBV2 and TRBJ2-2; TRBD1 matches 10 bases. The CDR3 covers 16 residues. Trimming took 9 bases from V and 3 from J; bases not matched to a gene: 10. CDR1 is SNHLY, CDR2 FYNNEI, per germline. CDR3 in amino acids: CARAPRQGAYTGELFF. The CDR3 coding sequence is TGTGCCAGAGCCCCGAGACAGGGGGCTTACACCGGGGAGCTGTTTTTT.

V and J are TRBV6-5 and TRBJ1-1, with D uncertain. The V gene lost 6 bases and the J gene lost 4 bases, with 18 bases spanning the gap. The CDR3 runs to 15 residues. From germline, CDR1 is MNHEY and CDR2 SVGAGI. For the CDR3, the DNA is TGTGCCAGCAGCAGACCTCAGTACGAGGGCACTGAAGCTTTCTTT. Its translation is CASSRPQYEGTEAFF.

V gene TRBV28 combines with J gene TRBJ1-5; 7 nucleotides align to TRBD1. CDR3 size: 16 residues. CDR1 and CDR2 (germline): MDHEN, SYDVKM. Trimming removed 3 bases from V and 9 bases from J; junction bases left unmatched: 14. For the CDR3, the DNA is TGTGCCAGCAGTTTGCTTCCGGGACAGAGTATTCGGCCCCAGCATTTT. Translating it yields CASSLLPGQSIRPQHF.

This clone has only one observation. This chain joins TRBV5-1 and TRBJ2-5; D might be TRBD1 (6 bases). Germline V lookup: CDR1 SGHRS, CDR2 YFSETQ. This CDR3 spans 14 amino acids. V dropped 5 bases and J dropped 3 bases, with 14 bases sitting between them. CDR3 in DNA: TGCGCCAGCAGTCCGGGACAAATTGAAGAGACCCAGTACTTC. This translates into CASSPGQIEETQYF.

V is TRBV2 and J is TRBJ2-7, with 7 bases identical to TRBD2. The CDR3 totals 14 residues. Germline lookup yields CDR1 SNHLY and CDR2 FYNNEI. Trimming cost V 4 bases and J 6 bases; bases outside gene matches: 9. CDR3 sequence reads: CASSVSSGGGEQYF. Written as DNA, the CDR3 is TGTGCCAGCAGTGTGTCGTCGGGGGGAGGCGAGCAGTACTTC.

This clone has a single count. In DNA, the CDR3 is TGTGCCAGCAGCCCCCGGGGGGCCGGGACTAGCGGGAGGGCCAAGGAGCTGTTTTTT. It translates to CASSPRGAGTSGRAKELFF. This chain uses TRBV9 with TRBJ2-2; 16 positions agree with TRBD2. CDR1 and CDR2 from the germline V gene are SGDLS and YYNGEE. The junction had 16 bases not matched to a gene; V was cut back by 4 bases and J by 10 bases. This CDR3 is 19 amino acids long. Full variable domain (outside the CDR3, taken from reference TRBV9 and TRBJ2-2): DSGVTQTPKHLITATGQRVTLRCSPRSGDLSVYWYQQSLDQGLQFLIQYYNGEERAKGNILERFSAQQFPDLHSELNLSSLELGDSALYFCASSPRGAGTSGRAKELFFGEGSRLTVL.

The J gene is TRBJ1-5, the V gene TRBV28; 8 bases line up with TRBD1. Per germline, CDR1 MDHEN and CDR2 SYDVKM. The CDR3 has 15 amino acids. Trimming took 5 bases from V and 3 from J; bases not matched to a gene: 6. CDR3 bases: TGTGCCAGCAGTCTGACAGGGGTAGTCAATCAGCCCCAGCATTTT. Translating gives CASSLTGVVNQPQHF.

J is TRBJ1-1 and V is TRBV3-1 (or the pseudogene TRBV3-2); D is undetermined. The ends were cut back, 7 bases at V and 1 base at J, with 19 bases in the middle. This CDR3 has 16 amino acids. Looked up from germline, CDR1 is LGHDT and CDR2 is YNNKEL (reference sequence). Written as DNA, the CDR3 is TGTGCCAGCACTTCAAAGAGAGTCTCTTCGAACACTGAAGCTTTCTTT. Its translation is CASTSKRVSSNTEAFF.

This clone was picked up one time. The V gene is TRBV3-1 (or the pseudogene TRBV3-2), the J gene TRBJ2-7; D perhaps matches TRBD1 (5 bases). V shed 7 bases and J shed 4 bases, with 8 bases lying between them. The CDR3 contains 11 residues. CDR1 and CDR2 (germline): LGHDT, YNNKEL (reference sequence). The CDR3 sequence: CASNSGYEQYF. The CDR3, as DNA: TGTGCCAGCAATTCAGGGTACGAGCAGTACTTC.

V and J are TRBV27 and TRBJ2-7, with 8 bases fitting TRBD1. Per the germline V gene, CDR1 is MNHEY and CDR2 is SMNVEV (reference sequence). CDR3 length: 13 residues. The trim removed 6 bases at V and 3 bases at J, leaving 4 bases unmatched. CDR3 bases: TGTGCCAGCAGCGCCGGGACAGGCTACGAGCAGTACTTC. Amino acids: CASSAGTGYEQYF.

The CDR3 DNA is TGTGCCAGCAGCCCATCCCACAGCTCACATAATTCACCCCTCCACTTT. Translated: CASSPSHSSHNSPLHF. The chain employs TRBV4-2 and TRBJ1-6; no clear D gene. The CDR3 length is 16 residues. V was shortened by 4 bases and J by 5 bases, with 15 bases between the two germline ends. Germline V gene sequence: CDR1 LGHNA, CDR2 YNFKEQ.

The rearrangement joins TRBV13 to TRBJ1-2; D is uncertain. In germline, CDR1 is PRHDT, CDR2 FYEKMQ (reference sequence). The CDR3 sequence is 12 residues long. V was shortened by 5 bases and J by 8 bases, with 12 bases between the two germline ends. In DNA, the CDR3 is TGTGCCAGCAGCCCTGAAGAGTGGGGCTACACCTTC. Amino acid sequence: CASSPEEWGYTF.

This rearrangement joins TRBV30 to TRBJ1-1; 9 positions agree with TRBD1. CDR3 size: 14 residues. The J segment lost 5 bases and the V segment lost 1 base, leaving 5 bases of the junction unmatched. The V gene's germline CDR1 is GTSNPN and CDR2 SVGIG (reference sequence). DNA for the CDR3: TGTGCCTGGAGTGACGGACAGGGGTGGACTGAAGCTTTCTTT. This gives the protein CAWSDGQGWTEAFF.

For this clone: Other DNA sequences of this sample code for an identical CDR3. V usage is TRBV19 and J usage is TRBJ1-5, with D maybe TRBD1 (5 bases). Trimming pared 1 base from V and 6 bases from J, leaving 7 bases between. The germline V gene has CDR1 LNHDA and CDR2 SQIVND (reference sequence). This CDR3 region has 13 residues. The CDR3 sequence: CASSIGGGQPQHF. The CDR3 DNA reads TGTGCCAGTAGTATAGGGGGGGGTCAGCCCCAGCATTTT.

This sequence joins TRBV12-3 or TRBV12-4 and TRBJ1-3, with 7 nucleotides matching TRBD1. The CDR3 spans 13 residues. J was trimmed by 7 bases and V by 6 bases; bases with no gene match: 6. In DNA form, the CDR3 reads TGTGCCAGCAGACGGGACAGCCGGAACACCATATATTTT. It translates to CASRRDSRNTIYF.

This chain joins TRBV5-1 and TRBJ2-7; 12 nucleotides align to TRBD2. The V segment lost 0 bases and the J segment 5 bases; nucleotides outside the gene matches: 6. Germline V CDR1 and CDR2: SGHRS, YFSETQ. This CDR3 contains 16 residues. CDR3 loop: CASSLATSGSSHEQYF. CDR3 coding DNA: TGCGCCAGCAGCTTGGCGACTAGCGGGAGTAGCCACGAGCAGTACTTC.

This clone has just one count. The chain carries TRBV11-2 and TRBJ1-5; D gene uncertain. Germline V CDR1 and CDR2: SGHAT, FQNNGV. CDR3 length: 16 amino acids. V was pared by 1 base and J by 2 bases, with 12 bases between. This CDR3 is CASSLGPHGGNQPQHF. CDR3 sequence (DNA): TGTGCCAGCAGCTTAGGTCCCCACGGGGGCAATCAGCCCCAGCATTTT.

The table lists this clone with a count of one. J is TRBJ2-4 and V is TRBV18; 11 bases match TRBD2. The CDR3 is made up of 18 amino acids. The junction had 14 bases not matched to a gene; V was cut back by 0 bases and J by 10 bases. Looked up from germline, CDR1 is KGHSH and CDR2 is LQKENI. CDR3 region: CASSPPVEERLAGLIQYF. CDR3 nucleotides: TGTGCCAGCTCACCACCCGTCGAGGAGCGACTAGCGGGACTTATTCAGTACTTC.

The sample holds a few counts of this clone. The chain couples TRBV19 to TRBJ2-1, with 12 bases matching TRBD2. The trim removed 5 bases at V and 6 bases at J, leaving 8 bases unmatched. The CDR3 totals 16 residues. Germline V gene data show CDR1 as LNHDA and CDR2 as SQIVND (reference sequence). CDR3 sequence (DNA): TGTGCCAGTAGTCCGCTGACTAGCGGGAGAGTCAATGAGCAGTTCTTC. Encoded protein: CASSPLTSGRVNEQFF.

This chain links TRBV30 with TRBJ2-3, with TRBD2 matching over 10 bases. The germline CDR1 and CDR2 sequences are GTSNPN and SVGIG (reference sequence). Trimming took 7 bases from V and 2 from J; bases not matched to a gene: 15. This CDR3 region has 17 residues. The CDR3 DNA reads TGTGCCTACCGAAGCCCCAAACTAGCGGGGACCACAGATACGCAGTATTTT. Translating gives CAYRSPKLAGTTDTQYF.